This is a list of T cell receptor beta chains from one sample in a study of human T cells and chemical hapten exposure. MiXCR, applied by TCRdb to the RACE reads, yields one record per CDR3 protein. The table lists about 65,000 distinct CDR3 sequences, about 6% of them singletons. The sequenced sample consisted of whole blood. These receptors all come from a female donor in good health. Some clones in this sample may be carry-over from other donors' samples. Both conserved end residues are part of each CDR3. The D gene is left open where the match is weak. Size is omitted from some rows. Given values are once, few, many or a class for expanded clones.

many,18,TRBJ2-7,TRBV6-1,TRBD2,CASSDKLAGIPKAYEQYF,TGTGCCAGCAGTGATAAACTAGCGGGAATCCCAAAGGCCTACGAGCAGTACTTC
many,13,TRBJ2-5,TRBV7-2,NA,CASSSQHMETQYF,TGTGCCAGCAGCTCCCAACATATGGAGACCCAGTACTTC
many,18,TRBJ2-3,TRBV6-6,TRBD2,CASSLSSGSGGGTDTQYF,TGTGCCAGCAGTTTATCAAGCGGGAGCGGTGGAGGCACAGATACGCAGTATTTT
NA,18,TRBJ2-1,TRBV2,NA,CASSVTTGWGGDLNEQFF,TGTGCCAGCAGTGTAACGACCGGGTGGGGAGGTGATTTAAATGAGCAGTTCTTC
few,13,TRBJ2-1,TRBV7-2,NA,CASSYSQGNEQFF,TGTGCCAGCAGCTATTCCCAGGGTAATGAGCAGTTCTTC
few,15,TRBJ1-5,TRBV14,NA,CASSQDSGANQPQHF,TGTGCCAGCAGCCAAGATTCTGGGGCCAATCAGCCCCAGCATTTT
many,12,TRBJ1-5,TRBV12-3/TRBV12-4,NA,CASSPVNQPQHF,TGTGCCAGCAGTCCCGTCAATCAGCCCCAGCATTTT
many,16,TRBJ2-7,TRBV7-2,NA,CASSLPLTDRSYEQYF,TGTGCCAGCAGCTTACCTCTAACAGATCGATCCTACGAGCAGTACTTC
few,14,TRBJ2-7,TRBV28,TRBD2,CASSWGGGAYEQYF,TGTGCCAGCTCATGGGGCGGGGGAGCTTACGAGCAGTACTTC
NA,16,TRBJ1-1,TRBV12-3/TRBV12-4,TRBD1,CASSFYRGLMNTEAFF,TGTGCCAGCAGTTTCTACAGGGGGCTTATGAACACTGAAGCTTTCTTT
few,22,TRBJ2-1,TRBV4-1,TRBD2,CASSQDRFKAWASGSLDNEQFF,TGCGCCAGCAGCCAAGATAGATTTAAGGCTTGGGCTAGCGGGAGTTTAGACAATGAGCAGTTCTTC
many,13,TRBJ1-5,TRBV29-1,NA,CSVVWGANQPQHF,TGCAGCGTTGTTTGGGGGGCGAATCAGCCCCAGCATTTT
many,14,TRBJ2-5,TRBV28,NA,CASSERDIQETQYF,TGTGCCAGCAGTGAACGGGACATCCAAGAGACCCAGTACTTC
NA,13,TRBJ1-1,TRBV28,NA,CASTPERGFKAFF,TGTGCCAGCACCCCGGAGAGGGGCTTCAAAGCTTTCTTT
NA,13,TRBJ2-7,TRBV30,TRBD2,CACTSASSYEQYF,TGTGCCTGTACTAGCGCCAGCTCCTACGAGCAGTACTTC
few,15,TRBJ2-1,TRBV29-1,TRBD1,CSVKPGTGGYNEQFF,TGCAGCGTTAAGCCCGGGACAGGGGGCTACAATGAGCAGTTCTTC
NA,14,TRBJ1-1,TRBV7-9,NA,CASSLVWINTEAFF,TGTGCCAGCAGCTTAGTCTGGATAAACACTGAAGCTTTCTTT
few,15,TRBJ1-4,TRBV13,NA,CASSPRPRTNEKLFF,TGTGCCAGCAGCCCCCGACCGAGAACTAATGAAAAACTGTTTTTT
many,12,TRBJ2-7,TRBV2,NA,CASRPTFYEQYF,TGTGCCAGCAGGCCCACTTTTTACGAGCAGTACTTC
NA,12,TRBJ1-1,TRBV29-1,NA,CSVERMRTEAFF,TGCAGCGTTGAAAGAATGAGGACTGAAGCTTTCTTT
NA,13,TRBJ1-1,TRBV18,NA,CASSPGLNTEAFF,TGTGCCAGCTCACCCGGCCTGAACACTGAAGCTTTCTTT
few,15,TRBJ1-1,TRBV12-3/TRBV12-4,NA,CASSRRGEMNTEAFF,TGTGCCAGCAGTCGCCGGGGGGAGATGAACACTGAAGCTTTCTTT
many,11,TRBJ1-1,TRBV6-5,NA,CASSGTGDAFF,TGTGCCAGCAGTGGGACGGGGGACGCTTTCTTT
many,14,TRBJ1-4,TRBV10-3,NA,CAISEEGKVEKLFF,TGTGCCATCAGTGAAGAGGGGAAGGTTGAAAAACTGTTTTTT
many,13,TRBJ2-3,TRBV20-1,TRBD2,CSASRDYTDTQYF,TGCAGTGCCTCCCGGGACTACACAGATACGCAGTATTTT
NA,15,TRBJ1-3,TRBV23-1,NA,CASSQYGDSGNTIYF,TGCGCCAGCAGTCAGTATGGGGACTCTGGAAACACCATATATTTT
NA,15,TRBJ2-2,TRBV2,TRBD1,CASSELGGDTGELFF,TGTGCCAGCAGTGAGTTAGGGGGCGACACCGGGGAGCTGTTTTTT
few,15,TRBJ2-7,TRBV2,TRBD2,CASRQGTSRTYEQYF,TGTGCCAGCAGGCAAGGGACTAGCAGGACCTACGAGCAGTACTTC
many,16,TRBJ2-5,TRBV2,TRBD2,CASTQGLAEYQETQYF,TGTGCCAGCACCCAAGGACTAGCGGAGTACCAAGAGACCCAGTACTTC
many,13,TRBJ1-5,TRBV6-4,NA,CASSEGDNQPQHF,TGTGCCAGCAGTGAAGGGGATAATCAGCCCCAGCATTTT
many,13,TRBJ1-1,TRBV9,NA,CASSPYPNTEAFF,TGTGCCAGCAGCCCCTACCCGAACACTGAAGCTTTCTTT
many,14,TRBJ2-1,TRBV7-9,TRBD2,CASSSGLAYNEQFF,TGTGCCAGCAGCTCGGGACTAGCTTACAATGAGCAGTTCTTC
few,14,TRBJ2-3,TRBV28,TRBD2,CASSFGGSADTQYF,TGTGCCAGCAGTTTCGGCGGGAGCGCAGATACGCAGTATTTT
many,15,TRBJ2-7,TRBV4-3,TRBD1,CASSRVGQGAYEQYF,TGCGCCAGCAGCCGTGTGGGGCAGGGGGCCTACGAGCAGTACTTC
many,14,TRBJ1-1,TRBV6-5,NA,CASSSRSMRTEAFF,TGTGCCAGCAGTTCCCGGTCCATGAGGACTGAAGCTTTCTTT
many,16,TRBJ2-2,TRBV7-9,TRBD2,CASSLGLAGGTGELFF,TGTGCCAGCAGCTTAGGGCTCGCGGGAGGTACCGGGGAGCTGTTTTTT